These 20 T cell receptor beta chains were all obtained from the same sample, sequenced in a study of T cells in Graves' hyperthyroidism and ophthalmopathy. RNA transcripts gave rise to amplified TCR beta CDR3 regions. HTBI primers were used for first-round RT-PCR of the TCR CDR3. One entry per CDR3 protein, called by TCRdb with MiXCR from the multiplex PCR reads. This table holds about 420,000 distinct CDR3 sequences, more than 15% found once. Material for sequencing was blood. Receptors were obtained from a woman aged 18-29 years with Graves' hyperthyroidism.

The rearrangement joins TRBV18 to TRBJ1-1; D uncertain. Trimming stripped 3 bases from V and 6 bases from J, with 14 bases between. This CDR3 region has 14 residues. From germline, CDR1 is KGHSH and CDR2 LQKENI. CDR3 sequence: CASSPATGLAEAFF. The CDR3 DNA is TGTGCCAGCTCACCGGCGACGGGGTTGGCTGAAGCTTTCTTT.

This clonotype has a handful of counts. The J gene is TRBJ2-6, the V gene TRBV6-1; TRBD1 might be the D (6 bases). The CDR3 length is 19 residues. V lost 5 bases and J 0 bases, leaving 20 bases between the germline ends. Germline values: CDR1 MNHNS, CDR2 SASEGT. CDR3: CASSSPTGTSSSGANVLTF. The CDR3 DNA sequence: TGTGCCAGCAGTTCCCCCACCGGGACATCCAGCTCTGGGGCCAACGTCCTGACTTTC.

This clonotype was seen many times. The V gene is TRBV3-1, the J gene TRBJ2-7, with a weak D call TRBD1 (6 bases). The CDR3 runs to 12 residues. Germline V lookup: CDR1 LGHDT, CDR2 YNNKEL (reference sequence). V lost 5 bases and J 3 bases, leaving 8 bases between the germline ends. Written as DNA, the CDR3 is TGTGCCAGCAGCGGGACAAACTACGAGCAGTACTTC. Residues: CASSGTNYEQYF.

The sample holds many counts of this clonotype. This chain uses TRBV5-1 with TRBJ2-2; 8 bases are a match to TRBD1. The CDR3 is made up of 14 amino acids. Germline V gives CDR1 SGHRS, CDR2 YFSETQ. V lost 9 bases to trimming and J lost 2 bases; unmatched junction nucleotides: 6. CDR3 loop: CATSGQENTGELFF. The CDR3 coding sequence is TGCGCCACATCGGGACAGGAAAACACCGGGGAGCTGTTTTTT.

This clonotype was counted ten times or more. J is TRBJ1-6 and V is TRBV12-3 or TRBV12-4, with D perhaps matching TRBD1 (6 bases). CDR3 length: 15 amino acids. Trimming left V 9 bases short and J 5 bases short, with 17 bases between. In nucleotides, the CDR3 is TGTGCCAGTAAACAAGCCGGACAGCATAATTCACCCCTCCACTTT. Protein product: CASKQAGQHNSPLHF.

CDR3 amino acids: CASSTRDSLSGTQYF. The DNA of the CDR3 is TGTGCCAGCAGCACCCGGGACTCCCTTTCGGGGACCCAGTACTTC. The chain has TRBV9 and TRBJ2-5; tentative D call: TRBD2 (6 bases). This CDR3 comprises 15 residues. Per germline, CDR1 SGDLS and CDR2 YYNGEE. Trimming removed 4 bases at V and 7 bases at J, with 20 bases between. The full variable domain, its missing parts supplied by reference TRBV9 and TRBJ2-5, is DSGVTQTPKHLITATGQRVTLRCSPRSGDLSVYWYQQSLDQGLQFLIQYYNGEERAKGNILERFSAQQFPDLHSELNLSSLELGDSALYFCASSTRDSLSGTQYFGPGTRLLVL.

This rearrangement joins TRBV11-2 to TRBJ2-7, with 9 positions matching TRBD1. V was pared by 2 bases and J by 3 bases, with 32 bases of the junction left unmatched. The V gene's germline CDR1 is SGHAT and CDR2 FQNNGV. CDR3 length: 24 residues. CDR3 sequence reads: CASSLYRPHGARPWDRAQRYEQYF. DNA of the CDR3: TGTGCCAGCAGCTTATATCGGCCCCATGGTGCCAGGCCTTGGGACAGGGCCCAGCGCTACGAGCAGTACTTC.

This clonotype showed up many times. The CDR3 here is CASSQDKLTEAFF. The CDR3 DNA is TGCGCCAGCAGCCAAGATAAGCTCACTGAAGCTTTCTTT. This rearrangement joins TRBV4-1 to TRBJ1-1, with D hard to call. The CDR3 has 13 amino acids. V lost 0 bases, J lost 4 bases, and 6 bases lay in between. From germline, CDR1 is MGHRA and CDR2 YSYEKL.

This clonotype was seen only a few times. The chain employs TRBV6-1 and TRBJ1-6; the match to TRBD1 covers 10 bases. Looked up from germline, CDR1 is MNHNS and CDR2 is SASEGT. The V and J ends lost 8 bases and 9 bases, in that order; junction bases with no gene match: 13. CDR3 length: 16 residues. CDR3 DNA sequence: TGTGCCAGCCGTAATTCCGCGGGACAGGGGCGTTCACCCCTCCACTTT. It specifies CASRNSAGQGRSPLHF.

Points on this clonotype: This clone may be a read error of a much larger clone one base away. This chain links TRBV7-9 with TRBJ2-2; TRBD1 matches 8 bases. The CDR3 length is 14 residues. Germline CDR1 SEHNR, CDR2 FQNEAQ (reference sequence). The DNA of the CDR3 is TGTGCCAGCAGCCGACAGGGGAACACCGGGGAGCTGCTTTTT. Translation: CASSRQGNTGELLF.

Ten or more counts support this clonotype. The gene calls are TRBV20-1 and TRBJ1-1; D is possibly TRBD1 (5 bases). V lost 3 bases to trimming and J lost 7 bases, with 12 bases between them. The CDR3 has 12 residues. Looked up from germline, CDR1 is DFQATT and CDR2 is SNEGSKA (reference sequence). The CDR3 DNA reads TGCAGTGCTAGTAGGCAGGGCGGTGAAGCTTTCTTT. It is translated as CSASRQGGEAFF.

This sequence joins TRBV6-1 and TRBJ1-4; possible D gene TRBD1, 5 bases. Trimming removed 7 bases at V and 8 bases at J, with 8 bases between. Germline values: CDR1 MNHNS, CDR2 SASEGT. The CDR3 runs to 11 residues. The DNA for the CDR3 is TGTGCCAGCATTCGGGGGGAAAAACTGTTTTTT. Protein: CASIRGEKLFF.

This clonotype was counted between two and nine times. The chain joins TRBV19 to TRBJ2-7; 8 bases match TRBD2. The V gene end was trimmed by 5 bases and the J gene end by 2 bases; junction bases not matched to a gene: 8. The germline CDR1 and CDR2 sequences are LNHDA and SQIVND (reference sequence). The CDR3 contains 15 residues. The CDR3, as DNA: TGTGCCAGTAGTGCCGGGGGGGGGAGAACCTACGAGCAGTACTTC. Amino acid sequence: CASSAGGGRTYEQYF.

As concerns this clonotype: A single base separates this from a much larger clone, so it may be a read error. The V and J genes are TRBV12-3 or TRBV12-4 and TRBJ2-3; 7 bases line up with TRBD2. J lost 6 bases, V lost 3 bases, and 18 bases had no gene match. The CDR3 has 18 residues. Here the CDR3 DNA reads TGTGCCAGCAGTTTCGTCGGAGGAACGCTAGCGGAGTGGGATACGCAGTATTTT. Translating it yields CASSFVGGTLAEWDTQYF.

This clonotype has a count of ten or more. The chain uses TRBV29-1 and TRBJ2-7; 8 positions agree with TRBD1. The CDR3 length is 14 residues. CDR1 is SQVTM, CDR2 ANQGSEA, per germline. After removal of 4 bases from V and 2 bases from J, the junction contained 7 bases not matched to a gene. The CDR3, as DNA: TGCAGCGTTGGGGCGCAGGGGGCAGCCTACGAGCAGTACTTC. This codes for CSVGAQGAAYEQYF.

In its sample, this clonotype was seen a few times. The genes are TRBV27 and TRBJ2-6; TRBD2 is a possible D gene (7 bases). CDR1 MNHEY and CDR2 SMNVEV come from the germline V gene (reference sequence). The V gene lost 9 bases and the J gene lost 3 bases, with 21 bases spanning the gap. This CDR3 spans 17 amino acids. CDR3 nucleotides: TGTGCCAGTTGGAAGGGGGGGCTGGTAGATGGGGCCAACGTCCTGACTTTC. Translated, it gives CASWKGGLVDGANVLTF.

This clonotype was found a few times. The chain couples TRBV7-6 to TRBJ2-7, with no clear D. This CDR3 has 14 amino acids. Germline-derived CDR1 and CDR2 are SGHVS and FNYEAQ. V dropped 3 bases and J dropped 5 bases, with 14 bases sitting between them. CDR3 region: CASSFVSGLDEQYF. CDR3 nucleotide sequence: TGTGCCAGCAGCTTTGTCAGTGGCCTTGACGAGCAGTACTTC.

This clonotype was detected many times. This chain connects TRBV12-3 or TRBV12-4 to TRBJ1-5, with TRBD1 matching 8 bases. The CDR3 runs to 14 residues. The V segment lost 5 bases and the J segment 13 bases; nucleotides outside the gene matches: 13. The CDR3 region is CASSQTGQGTPQHF. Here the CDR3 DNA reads TGTGCCAGCAGTCAAACCGGACAGGGAACACCTCAGCATTTT.

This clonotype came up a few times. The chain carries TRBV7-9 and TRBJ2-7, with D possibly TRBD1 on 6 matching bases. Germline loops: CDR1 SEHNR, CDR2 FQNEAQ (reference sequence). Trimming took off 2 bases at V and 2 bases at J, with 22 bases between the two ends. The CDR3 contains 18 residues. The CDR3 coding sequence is TGTGCCAGCAGCTTACCTCTTTCTACAGGGTACACAACCTACGAGCAGTACTTC. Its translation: CASSLPLSTGYTTYEQYF.

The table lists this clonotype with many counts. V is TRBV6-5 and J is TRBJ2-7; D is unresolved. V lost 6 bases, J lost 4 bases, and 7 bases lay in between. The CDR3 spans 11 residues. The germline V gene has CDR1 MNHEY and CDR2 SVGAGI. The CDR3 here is CASSYRYEQYF. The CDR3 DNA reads TGTGCCAGCAGCTATCGGTACGAGCAGTACTTC.